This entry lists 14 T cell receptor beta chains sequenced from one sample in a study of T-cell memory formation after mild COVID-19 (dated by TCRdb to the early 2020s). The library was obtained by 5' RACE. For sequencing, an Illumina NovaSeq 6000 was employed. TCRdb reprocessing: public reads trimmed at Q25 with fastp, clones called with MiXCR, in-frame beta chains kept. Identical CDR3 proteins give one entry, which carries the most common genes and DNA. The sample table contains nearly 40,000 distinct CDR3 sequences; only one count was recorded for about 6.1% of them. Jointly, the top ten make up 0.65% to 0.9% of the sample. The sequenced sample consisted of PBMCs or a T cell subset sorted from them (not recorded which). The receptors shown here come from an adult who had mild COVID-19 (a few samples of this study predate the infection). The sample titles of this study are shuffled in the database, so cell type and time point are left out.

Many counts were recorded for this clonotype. The CDR3 reads CSVPGGGSALTQYF. In DNA form, the CDR3 reads TGCAGCGTACCGGGGGGGGGCAGTGCCCTGACGCAGTATTTT. V is TRBV29-1 and J is TRBJ2-3; 8 bases map to TRBD2. Trimming at V came to 6 bases and at J to 9 bases, leaving 14 bases not matched to a gene. The CDR3 sequence is 14 residues long. Germline V lookup: CDR1 SQVTM, CDR2 ANQGSEA.

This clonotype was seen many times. The CDR3 DNA sequence: TGTGCCAGCAGTCCCCATCCGGGACAGGGGTTAGGCGAGCAGTACTTC. Amino acid sequence: CASSPHPGQGLGEQYF. V and J are TRBV6-6 and TRBJ2-7; TRBD1 matches 10 bases. The V gene's germline CDR1 is MNHNY and CDR2 SVGAGI (reference sequence). V was pared by 5 bases and J by 6 bases, with 13 bases of the junction left unmatched. There are 16 residues in the CDR3.

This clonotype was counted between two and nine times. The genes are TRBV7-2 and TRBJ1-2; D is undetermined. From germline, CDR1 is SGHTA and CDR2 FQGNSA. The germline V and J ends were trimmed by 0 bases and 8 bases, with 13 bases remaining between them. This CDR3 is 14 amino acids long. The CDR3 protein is CASSLAGRSYGYTF. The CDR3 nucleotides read TGTGCCAGCAGCTTAGCAGGGAGAAGCTACGGCTACACCTTC.

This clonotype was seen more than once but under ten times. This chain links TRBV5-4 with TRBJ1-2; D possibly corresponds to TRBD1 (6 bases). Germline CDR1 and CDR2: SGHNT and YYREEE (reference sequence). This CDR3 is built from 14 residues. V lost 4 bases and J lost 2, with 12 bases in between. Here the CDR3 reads CASSIQGLNYGYTF. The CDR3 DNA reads TGTGCCAGCAGCATCCAGGGGTTAAACTATGGCTACACCTTC.

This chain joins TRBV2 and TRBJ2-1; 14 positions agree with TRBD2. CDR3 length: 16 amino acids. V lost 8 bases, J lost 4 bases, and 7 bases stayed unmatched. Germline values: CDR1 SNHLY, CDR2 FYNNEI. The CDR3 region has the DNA TGTGCCAGCGGTCGGACTAGCGGGGGGATTTACAATGAGCAGTTCTTC. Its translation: CASGRTSGGIYNEQFF. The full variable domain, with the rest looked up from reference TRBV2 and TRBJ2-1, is EPEVTQTPSHQVTQMGQEVILRCVPISNHLYFYWYRQILGQKVEFLVSFYNNEISEKSEIFDDQFSVERPDGSNFTLKIRSTKLEDSAMYFCASGRTSGGIYNEQFFGPGTRLTVL.

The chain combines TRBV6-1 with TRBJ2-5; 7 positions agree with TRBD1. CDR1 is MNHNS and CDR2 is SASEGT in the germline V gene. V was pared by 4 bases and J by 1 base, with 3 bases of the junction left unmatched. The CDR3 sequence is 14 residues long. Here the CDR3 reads CASSVNRGQETQYF. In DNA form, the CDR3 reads TGTGCCAGCAGTGTAAACAGGGGCCAAGAGACCCAGTACTTC.

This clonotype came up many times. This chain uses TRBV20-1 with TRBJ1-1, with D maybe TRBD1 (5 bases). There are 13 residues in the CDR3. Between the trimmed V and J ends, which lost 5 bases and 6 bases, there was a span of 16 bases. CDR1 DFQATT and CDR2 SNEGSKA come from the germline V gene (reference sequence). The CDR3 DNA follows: TGCAGTGCTGTTATCAACAGGAGACCTGAAGCTTTCTTT. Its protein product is CSAVINRRPEAFF.

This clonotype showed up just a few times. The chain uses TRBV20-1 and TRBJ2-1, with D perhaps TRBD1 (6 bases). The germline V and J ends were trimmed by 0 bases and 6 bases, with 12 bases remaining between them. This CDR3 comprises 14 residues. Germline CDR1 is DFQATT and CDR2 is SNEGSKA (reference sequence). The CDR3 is CSARDPRGSNEQFF. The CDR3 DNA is TGCAGTGCTAGAGATCCCAGGGGAAGCAATGAGCAGTTCTTC.

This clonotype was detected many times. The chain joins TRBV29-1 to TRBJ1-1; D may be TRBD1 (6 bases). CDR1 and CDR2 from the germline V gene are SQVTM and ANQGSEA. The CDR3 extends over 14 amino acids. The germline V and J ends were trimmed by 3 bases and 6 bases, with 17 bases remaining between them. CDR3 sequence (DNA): TGCAGCGTTGAGGTTCGGGGGCGCGGGTCTGAAGCTTTCTTT. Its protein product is CSVEVRGRGSEAFF.

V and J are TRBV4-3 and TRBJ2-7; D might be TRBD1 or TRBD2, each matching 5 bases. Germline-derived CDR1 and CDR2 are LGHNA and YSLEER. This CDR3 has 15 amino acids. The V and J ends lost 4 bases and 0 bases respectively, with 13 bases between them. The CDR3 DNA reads TGCGCCAGCAGCCCACGGGACGGCAACTCCTACGAGCAGTACTTC. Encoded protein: CASSPRDGNSYEQYF.

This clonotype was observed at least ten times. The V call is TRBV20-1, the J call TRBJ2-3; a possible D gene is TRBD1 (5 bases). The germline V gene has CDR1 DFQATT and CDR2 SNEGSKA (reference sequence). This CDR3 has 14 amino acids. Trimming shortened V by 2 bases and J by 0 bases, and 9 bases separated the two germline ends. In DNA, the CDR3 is TGCAGTGCTAGAAGGGGCCCTAGCACAGATACGCAGTATTTT. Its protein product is CSARRGPSTDTQYF.

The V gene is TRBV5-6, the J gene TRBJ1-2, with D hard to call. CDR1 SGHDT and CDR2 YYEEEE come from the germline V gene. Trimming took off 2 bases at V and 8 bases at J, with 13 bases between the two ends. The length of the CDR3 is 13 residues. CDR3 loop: CASSFRRREGYTF. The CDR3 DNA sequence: TGTGCCAGCAGCTTCCGCCGACGGGAGGGCTACACCTTC.

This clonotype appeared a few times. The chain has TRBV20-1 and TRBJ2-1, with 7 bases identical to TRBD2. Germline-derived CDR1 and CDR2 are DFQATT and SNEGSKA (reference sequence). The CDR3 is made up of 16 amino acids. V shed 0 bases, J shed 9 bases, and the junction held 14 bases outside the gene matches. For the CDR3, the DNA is TGCAGTGCTAGAGATATTGGAGGGCGGGGGTATGTTGAGCAGTTCTTC. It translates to CSARDIGGRGYVEQFF.

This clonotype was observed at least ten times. This chain's CDR3 is CASSADRDRTEAFF. CDR3 in DNA: TGTGCCAGCAGCGCGGACAGGGATCGGACTGAAGCTTTCTTT. The chain is built from TRBV9 and TRBJ1-1, with 8 bases identical to TRBD1. The J segment lost 5 bases and the V segment lost 3 bases, leaving 6 bases of the junction unmatched. This CDR3 spans 14 amino acids. The germline V gene encodes CDR1 SGDLS and CDR2 YYNGEE.